These T cell receptor beta chains were read from a single sample in a study of response to subunit inactivated influenza vaccine. TCRdb redid the calling of the RT-PCR reads with MiXCR, one entry per CDR3 protein. The data contain 600,000 to 700,000 distinct CDR3 sequences, around 15% of them singletons. The specimen was PBMCs from blood, collected 14 to 15 days before vaccination. Every receptor here comes from a man aged 50 or older who received an inactivated influenza vaccine. Both conserved end residues are part of each CDR3. D genes are given only for firm matches. Clone size appears in some rows only: once, few, many, or a class for an expanded clone.

>TRBJ2-7|TRBD2|TRBV6-1|few
CASSEGLAGGPSYEQYF
TGTGCCAGCAGTGAAGGACTAGCGGGGGGGCCCTCCTACGAGCAGTACTTC
>TRBJ1-4|TRBD1|TRBV3-1|.
CASSPFAGTGGKLFF
TGTGCCAGCAGCCCATTTGCTGGGACAGGGGGAAAACTGTTTTTT
>TRBJ2-1|TRBD2|TRBV12-3/TRBV12-4|.
CASSPSGSLRIF
TGTGCCAGCAGCCCTAGCGGGAGCTTGAGGATCTTC
>TRBJ2-1|.|TRBV7-6|.
CASSLDQASYNEQFF
TGTGCCAGCAGCTTAGATCAAGCCTCCTACAATGAGCAGTTCTTC
>TRBJ1-5|TRBD1|TRBV28|many
CASSQGQVNQPQHF
TGTGCCAGCAGTCAAGGACAGGTCAATCAGCCCCAGCATTTT
>TRBJ1-1|.|TRBV5-1|.
CASSRNPTENTEAFF
TGCGCCAGCAGCCGAAACCCGACAGAGAACACTGAAGCTTTCTTT
>TRBJ2-7|TRBD2|TRBV7-2|.
CASSLAGTRAYEQYF
TGTGCCAGCAGCTTAGCTGGGACTAGAGCCTACGAGCAGTACTTC
>TRBJ2-3|.|TRBV9|many
CASSVDRDGADTQYF
TGTGCCAGCAGCGTAGACAGGGATGGTGCAGATACGCAGTATTTT
>TRBJ1-4|.|TRBV25-1|few
CASRIWEDEKLFF
TGTGCCAGCAGGATCTGGGAGGATGAAAAACTGTTTTTT
>TRBJ2-1|TRBD2|TRBV16|.
CASSQPGTSGNEQFF
TGTGCCAGCAGCCAGCCCGGGACTAGCGGCAATGAGCAGTTCTTC
>TRBJ2-1|TRBD1|TRBV6-5|.
CASSYTPKGATYNEQFF
TGTGCCAGCAGTTACACCCCAAAGGGGGCAACCTACAATGAGCAGTTCTTC
>TRBJ2-1|.|TRBV2|few
CASSEGVGGGYNEQFF
TGTGCCAGCAGTGAAGGGGTTGGTGGGGGATACAATGAGCAGTTCTTC
>TRBJ1-1|.|TRBV29-1|few
CSVEADSRGNTEAFF
TGCAGCGTTGAAGCGGACAGTAGGGGGAACACTGAAGCTTTCTTT
>TRBJ2-3|TRBD1|TRBV12-3/TRBV12-4|.
CASSKTGYWADTQYF
TGTGCCAGCAGCAAGACAGGGTATTGGGCAGATACGCAGTATTTT
>TRBJ2-1|.|TRBV5-1|few
CASSLMGAVYHEQFF
TGCGCCAGCAGCTTAATGGGGGCGGTGTATCATGAGCAGTTCTTC
>TRBJ2-1|TRBD1|TRBV24-1|.
CATSDPTGESYNEQFF
TGTGCCACCAGTGATCCGACAGGGGAATCCTACAATGAGCAGTTCTTC
>TRBJ2-2|.|TRBV30|many
CAWSVGANTGELFF
TGTGCCTGGAGTGTCGGAGCTAACACCGGGGAGCTGTTTTTT
>TRBJ2-3|.|TRBV11-2|few
CASSLTHLSTDTQYF
TGTGCCAGCAGCTTAACGCACTTGTCCACAGATACGCAGTATTTT